The clone carrying this T cell receptor beta chain turned up a few times. Antigen unknown. CMV status came from CD4+ IFNgamma after overnight CMV lysate stimulation. Four subsets defined by CD45RA and CD27 were sorted after CD3, CD4, CD8 and live/dead staining. An equimolar mix of two oligonucleotides served as the beta constant-region primer for TRBC1 and TRBC2. Ligation attached a single-stranded oligonucleotide with a 12-nucleotide UMI and the SP2 primer to the cDNA 3' end. Each CDR3 protein gets one entry after TCRdb re-called the UMI-ligation and nested PCR reads with MiXCR. The table records about 85,000 distinct CDR3 sequences, about an eighth of them present only once. This CDR3 spans 16 amino acids. CDR1 and CDR2 (germline): DFQATT, SNEGSKA (reference sequence). Trimming took 3 bases from V and 1 from J, leaving 19 bases between them. The data stem from a study of naive and memory T cell subsets.

Study-level results: Activation and differentiation may alter RNA-based TCR counts.

This chain joins TRBV20-1 and TRBJ2-7, with TRBD1 as a possible D gene (5 bases). This clonotype originated in a human donor in good health. Sequencing used central memory CD4+ T cells from blood. CDR3 nucleotide sequence: TGCAGTGCTAGCCACTTGGGGCCAGGGTGGTCCTACGAGCAGTACTTC. Translation: CSASHLGPGWSYEQYF.